This entry describes one TCR beta chain. What it recognizes is unknown. These data belong to a study of T cell responses to AZD1222 COVID-19 vaccine. The V gene's germline CDR1 is MNHEY and CDR2 SVGEGT. This CDR3 contains 13 residues. Trimming cost V 5 bases and J 10 bases, with 17 bases left between them. Study-wide findings and caveats: There were mostly white British donors and more females than males, and clonal diversity was possibly underestimated. Spike-spanning, vaccine-associated CD4 TCRs were dominant at 160-218 and 743-854.

Measured with immunoSEQ multiplex PCR; TCRdb has only the in-frame clones, and not every one. The sample lists some 180,000 clones; approximately 92% were seen once. This clonotype originated in an adult in good health. The rearrangement links TRBV6-2 or TRBV6-3 to TRBJ1-2; D is undetermined. The sample in question was peripheral blood, obtained on day 0 of AZD1222 vaccination. The CDR3 region is CASSPAGRLTYTF. In DNA form, the CDR3 reads TGTGCCAGCAGTCCCGCCGGCAGACTGACCTACACCTTC.